Presented here are 17 T cell receptor beta chains from one specimen sequenced in a study of cytomegalovirus exposure and HLA in healthy donors (dated by TCRdb to between 2016 and 2019). Library preparation employed the immunoSEQ multiplex PCR assay. The multiplex PCR relied on a mix of 60 forward primers for TCR Vbeta segments and 13 reverse primers for TCR Jbeta segments. This immuneACCESS table, as held by TCRdb, lists in-frame sequences with V and J called but not all clones. Of the missing ones, under half trace to an unresolved V gene in checked studies; the others have no known cause. A total of 150,000 to 200,000 clones appear in this sample, 75% to 85% of them only once. The ten largest account for about 1.6% of the sample. The sequenced material came from PBMCs. The receptor source for this set is a woman in her 50s in good health and CMV-seronegative.

A few counts support this clone. The chain couples TRBV6-6 to TRBJ1-1; no definite D call. There are 14 residues in the CDR3. Germline V lookup: CDR1 MNHNY, CDR2 SVGAGI (reference sequence). V was trimmed by 6 bases and J by 5 bases, leaving 16 bases between them. In nucleotides, the CDR3 is TGTGCCAGCAGCCATACGGAAATCGGGACTGAAGCTTTCTTT. Translated: CASSHTEIGTEAFF.

Of note for this clone: Other DNA sequences in the same sample also yield this CDR3. The chain employs TRBV5-1 and TRBJ2-7, with D tentatively TRBD1 (5 bases). CDR1 SGHRS and CDR2 YFSETQ come from the germline V gene. V shed 4 bases and J shed 1 base, with 12 bases lying between them. This CDR3 comprises 14 residues. The CDR3 DNA reads as TGCGCCAGCAGCGTAGAAGGACAATCCTACGAGCAGTACTTC. Its protein product is CASSVEGQSYEQYF.

V usage is TRBV11-1 and J usage is TRBJ2-5; D perhaps matches TRBD1 (6 bases). Germline V lookup: CDR1 SGHAT, CDR2 FQDESV (reference sequence). Trimming left V 4 bases short and J 5 bases short, with 17 bases between. The CDR3 has 15 amino acids. In DNA, the CDR3 is TGTGCCAGCAGCTCCCCGGCACAGGGCCGGGAGACCCAGTACTTC. This gives the protein CASSSPAQGRETQYF.

This chain links TRBV19 with TRBJ1-5; maybe TRBD1 (6 bases). The CDR3 runs to 13 residues. V was pared by 9 bases and J by 5 bases, with 14 bases between. From germline, CDR1 is LNHDA and CDR2 SQIVND (reference sequence). The CDR3 spells CASWGQGYQPQHF. The CDR3 DNA is TGTGCCAGCTGGGGGCAGGGCTATCAGCCCCAGCATTTT.

This clone was observed a handful of times. The chain is built from TRBV2 and TRBJ1-2, with D possibly matching TRBD1 (5 bases). V was clipped by 9 bases and J by 4 bases, with 12 bases between them. The germline CDR1 and CDR2 sequences are SNHLY and FYNNEI. This CDR3 has 12 amino acids. CDR3 amino acids: CARTRATYGYTF. CDR3 DNA: TGTGCCAGGACCAGGGCTACCTATGGCTACACCTTC.

The chain joins TRBV27 to TRBJ1-2; perhaps TRBD1 as D (6 bases). The CDR3 is 14 amino acids. The V end was cut by 6 bases, the J end by 1 base, with 12 bases between. From germline, CDR1 is MNHEY and CDR2 SMNVEV (reference sequence). The CDR3 DNA is TGTGCCAGCAGCCCGACAGGCGTTAACTATGGCTACACCTTC. It is translated as CASSPTGVNYGYTF.

This chain joins TRBV28 and TRBJ1-3; D gene uncertain. The length of the CDR3 is 13 residues. With 3 bases removed from V and 4 bases from J, the gap between germline ends came to 7 bases. Germline CDR1 MDHEN, CDR2 SYDVKM. CDR3 bases: TGTGCCAGCAGTTTCAGGTCGGGAAACACCATATATTTT. Translation gives CASSFRSGNTIYF.

In this sample, this clone turned up once. The V call is TRBV7-3, the J call TRBJ2-2, with D tentatively TRBD1 (5 bases). There are 15 residues in the CDR3. V lost 5 bases, J lost 7 bases, and 17 bases lay in between. CDR1 and CDR2 from the germline V gene are SGHTA and FQGTGA. CDR3: CASSRVQGPIGELFF. The CDR3 region has the DNA TGTGCCAGCAGCCGCGTCCAGGGCCCTATCGGGGAGCTGTTTTTT.

The V and J genes are TRBV5-6 and TRBJ1-4; D is possibly TRBD1 (6 bases). The germline V gene has CDR1 SGHDT and CDR2 YYEEEE. CDR3 length equals 15 residues. V lost 0 bases to trimming and J lost 4 bases, with 10 bases between them. The CDR3 loop is CASSLGTVDNEKLFF. DNA of the CDR3: TGTGCCAGCAGCTTGGGGACAGTAGATAATGAAAAACTGTTTTTT.

The chain couples TRBV11-2 to TRBJ2-5, with D perhaps assigned TRBD1 or TRBD2 (5 bases each). The V end was cut by 8 bases, the J end by 2 bases, with 18 bases between. There are 15 residues in the CDR3. Germline values: CDR1 SGHAT, CDR2 FQNNGV. The CDR3: CASRLALRQQETQYF. CDR3 coding DNA: TGTGCCAGCCGCCTAGCCCTTAGACAGCAAGAGACCCAGTACTTC.

J is TRBJ2-7 and V is TRBV6-5, with D unclear. V lost 6 bases and J 0 bases, leaving 9 bases between the germline ends. The CDR3 sequence is 13 residues long. Germline values: CDR1 MNHEY, CDR2 SVGAGI. The CDR3 coding sequence is TGTGCCAGCAGCCTCGGTTTCTCCTACGAGCAGTACTTC. It specifies CASSLGFSYEQYF.

CDR3 in amino acids: CASSHLRGRGGYTF. CDR3 coding DNA: TGTGCCAGCAGCCACCTCAGGGGCCGAGGGGGCTACACCTTC. This sequence joins TRBV14 and TRBJ1-2, with a weak D call TRBD1 (6 bases). From germline, CDR1 is SGHDN and CDR2 FVKESK. Trimming removed 3 bases from V and 8 bases from J, with 16 bases in between. The CDR3 covers 14 residues.

This chain uses TRBV10-1 with TRBJ1-2; 7 positions agree with TRBD1. Germline CDR1 and CDR2: WNHNN and SYGVQD (reference sequence). The CDR3 totals 20 residues. The J segment lost 4 bases and the V segment lost 3 bases, leaving 23 bases of the junction unmatched. The CDR3 DNA sequence: TGCGCCAGCAGTGAAGAGCGGAGGGCAGGGGGGCCGGAGGTCAGCTATGGCTACACCTTC. As protein: CASSEERRAGGPEVSYGYTF.

The chain combines TRBV6-1 with TRBJ2-7; 7 positions match TRBD1. The V gene end was trimmed by 6 bases and the J gene end by 4 bases; junction bases not matched to a gene: 6. CDR1 is MNHNS and CDR2 is SASEGT in the germline V gene. The CDR3 loop spans 13 amino acids. The CDR3, as DNA: TGTGCCAGCAGGGATGGACAGGAGTACGAGCAGTACTTC. Protein: CASRDGQEYEQYF.

This chain uses TRBV18 with TRBJ2-5; 10 bases fit TRBD1. Germline V lookup: CDR1 KGHSH, CDR2 LQKENI. V dropped 2 bases and J dropped 5; count of bases not matched to a gene: 5. The CDR3 spans 15 residues. This chain's CDR3 is CASSPSLGQGETQYF. The DNA of the CDR3 is TGTGCCAGCTCACCATCCCTGGGACAGGGGGAGACCCAGTACTTC. The full variable domain, in which reference TRBV18 and TRBJ2-5 provide the parts outside the CDR3, is NAGVMQNPRHLVRRRGQEARLRCSPMKGHSHVYWYRQLPEEGLKFMVYLQKENIIDESGMPKERFSAEFPKEGPSILRIQQVVRGDSAAYFCASSPSLGQGETQYFGPGTRLLVL.

This clone was seen repeatedly, ten times or more. The J gene is TRBJ1-2, the V gene TRBV10-3; D perhaps matches TRBD1 (6 bases). Deletions cut 8 bases from V and 5 bases from J, with 24 bases between. The V gene's germline CDR1 is ENHRY and CDR2 SYGVKD. The CDR3 is made up of 16 amino acids. The CDR3 sequence is CAIGGQSHEGPYGYTF. CDR3 sequence (DNA): TGTGCCATCGGAGGACAGTCTCATGAAGGGCCTTATGGCTACACCTTC.

The V and J genes are TRBV27 and TRBJ2-3; a possible D gene is TRBD2 (5 bases). The CDR3 spans 14 residues. Between the trimmed V and J ends, which lost 5 bases and 5 bases, there was a span of 14 bases. Germline values: CDR1 MNHEY, CDR2 SMNVEV (reference sequence). The CDR3 sequence is CASSTRLLIDTQYF. DNA for the CDR3: TGTGCCAGCAGTACTAGACTTTTGATAGATACGCAGTATTTT.